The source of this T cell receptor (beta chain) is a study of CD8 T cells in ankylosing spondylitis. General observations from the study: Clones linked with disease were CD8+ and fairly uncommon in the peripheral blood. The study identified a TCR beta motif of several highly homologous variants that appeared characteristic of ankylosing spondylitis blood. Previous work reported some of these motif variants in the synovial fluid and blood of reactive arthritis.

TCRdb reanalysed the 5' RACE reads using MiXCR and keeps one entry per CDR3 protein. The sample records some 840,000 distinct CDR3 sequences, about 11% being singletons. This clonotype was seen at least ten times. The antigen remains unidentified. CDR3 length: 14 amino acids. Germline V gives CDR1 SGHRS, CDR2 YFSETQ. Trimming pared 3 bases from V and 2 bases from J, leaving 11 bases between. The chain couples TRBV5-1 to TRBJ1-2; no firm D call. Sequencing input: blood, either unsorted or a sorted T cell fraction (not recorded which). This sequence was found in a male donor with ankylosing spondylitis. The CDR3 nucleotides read TGCGCCAGCAGCTCTACTCACGCGAACTATGGCTACACCTTC. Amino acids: CASSSTHANYGYTF. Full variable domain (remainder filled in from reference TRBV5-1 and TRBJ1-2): KAGVTQTPRYLIKTRGQQVTLSCSPISGHRSVSWYQQTPGQGLQFLFEYFSETQRNKGNFPGRFSGRQFSNSRSEMNVSTLELGDSALYLCASSSTHANYGYTFGSGTRLTVV.